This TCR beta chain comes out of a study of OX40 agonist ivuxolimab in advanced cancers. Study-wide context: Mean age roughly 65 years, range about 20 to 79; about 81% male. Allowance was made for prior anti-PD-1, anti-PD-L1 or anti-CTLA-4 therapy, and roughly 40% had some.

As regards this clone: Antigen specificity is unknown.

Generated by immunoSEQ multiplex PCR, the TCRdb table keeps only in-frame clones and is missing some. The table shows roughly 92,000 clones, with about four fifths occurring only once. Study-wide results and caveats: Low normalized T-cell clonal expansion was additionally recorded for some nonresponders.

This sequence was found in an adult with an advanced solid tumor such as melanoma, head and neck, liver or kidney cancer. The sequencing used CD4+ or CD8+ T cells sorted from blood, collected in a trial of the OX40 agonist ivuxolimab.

CDR3 in amino acids: CASSPTLDRGSYNEQFF. Here the CDR3 DNA reads TGTGCCAGTAGCCCTACCCTCGACAGGGGGAGTTACAATGAGCAGTTCTTC. This chain joins TRBV19 and TRBJ2-1; TRBD1 agrees at 9 bases. Trimming removed 6 bases from V and 4 bases from J; junction bases left unmatched: 13. The CDR3 covers 17 residues. Germline CDR1 reads LNHDA; CDR2 reads SQIVND (reference sequence).